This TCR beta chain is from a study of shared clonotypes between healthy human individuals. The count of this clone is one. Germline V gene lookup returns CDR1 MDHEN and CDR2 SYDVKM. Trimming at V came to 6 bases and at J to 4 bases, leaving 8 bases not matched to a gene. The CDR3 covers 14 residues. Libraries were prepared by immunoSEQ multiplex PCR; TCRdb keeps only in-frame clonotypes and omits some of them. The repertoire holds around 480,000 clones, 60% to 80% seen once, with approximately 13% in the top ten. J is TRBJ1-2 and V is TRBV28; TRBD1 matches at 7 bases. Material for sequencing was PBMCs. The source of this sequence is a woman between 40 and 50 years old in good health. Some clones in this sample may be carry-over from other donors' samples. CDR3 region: CASREPTGIYGYTF. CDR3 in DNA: TGTGCCAGCAGAGAACCGACAGGGATCTATGGCTACACCTTC.